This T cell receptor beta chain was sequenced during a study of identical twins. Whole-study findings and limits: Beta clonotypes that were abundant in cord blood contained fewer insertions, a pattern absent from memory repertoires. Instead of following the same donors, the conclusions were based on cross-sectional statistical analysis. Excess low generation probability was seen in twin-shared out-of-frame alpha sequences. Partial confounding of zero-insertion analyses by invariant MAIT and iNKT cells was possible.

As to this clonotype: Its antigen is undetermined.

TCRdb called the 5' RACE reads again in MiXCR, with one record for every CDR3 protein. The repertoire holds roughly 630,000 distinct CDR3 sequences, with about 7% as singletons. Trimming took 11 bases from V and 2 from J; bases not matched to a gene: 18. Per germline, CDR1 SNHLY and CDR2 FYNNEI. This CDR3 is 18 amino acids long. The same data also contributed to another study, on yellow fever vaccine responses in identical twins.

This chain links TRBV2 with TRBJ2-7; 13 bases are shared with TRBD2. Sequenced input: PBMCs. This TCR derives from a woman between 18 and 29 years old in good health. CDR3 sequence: CAFSPLWAGTSGTYEQYF. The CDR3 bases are TGTGCCTTCAGTCCACTTTGGGCCGGGACTAGCGGGACCTACGAGCAGTACTTC.